This TCR beta chain came from a study of cytomegalovirus exposure and HLA in healthy donors. Study findings and constraints: Published work reported that the classifier diagnosed cytomegalovirus status with high specificity and sensitivity. Among TCR sequences, most were rare, though some public TCRs appeared in many donors. Listed as cytomegalovirus-associated were roughly 180 TCR beta chains.

This CDR3 is built from 13 residues. Deletions cut 4 bases from V and 4 bases from J, with 10 bases between. The germline V gene encodes CDR1 MNHEY and CDR2 SMNVEV (reference sequence). The donors were members of the validation cohort comprising some 130 subjects, separate from the roughly 700-subject first cohort. Sequenced by immunoSEQ multiplex PCR; TCRdb stores in-frame clones only, minus some. Here the sample spans a few hundred thousand clones, about 88% being singletons. Remarks on this clone: Its cognate antigen is unknown.

The source of this sequence is a man aged 18 to 30 in good health and CMV-seropositive. What was sequenced was PBMCs. The V and J genes are TRBV27 and TRBJ2-5; D is unresolved. The CDR3 nucleotides read TGTGCCAGCAGTTCCCGGACGCTAGAGACCCAGTACTTC. Amino acids: CASSSRTLETQYF.